This is a list of T cell receptor beta chains from one sample in a study of blood T cells in healthy people across ages. TCRdb re-called the 5' RACE reads through MiXCR, storing one row per CDR3 protein. Here the sample spans over a million distinct CDR3 sequences, 35% to 45% being singletons. The sequenced sample consisted of blood. The origin of the receptors is a young woman in good health. CDR3s include the opening cysteine and the closing phenylalanine or tryptophan. A D gene is named only where the DNA matches it firmly. Rows give clone size only sometimes, using once, few, many, or a class for an expanded clone.

J,V,D,size,DNA,CDR3
TRBJ1-2,TRBV12-3/TRBV12-4,.,.,TGTGCCACCCCTGAGGCAGGGAATGGCTACACCTTC,CATPEAGNGYTF
TRBJ2-7,TRBV27,.,once,TGTGCCAGCAGTTTGGTGGAGGATCCCTTCTACGAGCAGTACTTC,CASSLVEDPFYEQYF
TRBJ1-5,TRBV6-5,.,.,TGTGCCAGCAGTCACCGGAATCAGCCCCAGCATTTT,CASSHRNQPQHF
TRBJ1-5,TRBV20-1,.,few,TGCAGTGCTAGACCCCCTCCGGGATACAATCAGCCCCAGCATTTT,CSARPPPGYNQPQHF
TRBJ2-5,TRBV27,.,few,TGTGCCAGCAGTTTGATGGCAGAAGAGACCCAGTACTTC,CASSLMAEETQYF
TRBJ2-5,TRBV10-2,TRBD2,.,TGCGCCAGCAGTGACCCTATAGCGGGGGGAGAAGAGACCCAGTACTTC,CASSDPIAGGEETQYF
TRBJ1-6,TRBV6-6,.,few,TGTGCCAGCAGTTACAGGGGTACTGGTAATTCACCCCTCCACTTT,CASSYRGTGNSPLHF
TRBJ2-7,TRBV18,.,.,TGTGCCAGCTCACCCGGCTTTGCTGGGGACGGAAATTACGAGCAGTACTTC,CASSPGFAGDGNYEQYF
TRBJ2-5,TRBV28,TRBD1,.,TGTGCCAGCAGCCCCGGACAGGAAAGGACCCAGTACTTC,CASSPGQERTQYF
TRBJ1-2,TRBV2,.,.,TGTGCCAGCAGAGTCAGGGGTTCCTATGGCTACACCTTC,CASRVRGSYGYTF
TRBJ2-1,TRBV2,TRBD2,.,TGTGCCACCACGGGGGTGGGGACTAGCGGGCCTCATTACGGTATTGGTGAGCAGTTCTTC,CATTGVGTSGPHYGIGEQFF
TRBJ2-4,TRBV19,.,.,TGTGCCAGTAGGTCTGGGACCACCCGCGAAGGGAACATTCAGTACTTC,CASRSGTTREGNIQYF
TRBJ2-1,TRBV7-9,.,.,TGTGCCAGCAGCTTAGTGGGCCAGGGGATCTCAGCAAATGAGCAGTTCTTC,CASSLVGQGISANEQFF
TRBJ2-3,TRBV5-1,.,few,TGCGCCAGCAGCACCGTTACTGGGCAGGGAACCACTTCAGATACGCAGTATTTT,CASSTVTGQGTTSDTQYF
TRBJ1-1,TRBV7-9,.,.,TGTGCCAGCACCCTCGAATTTGGGAACACTGAAGCATTCTTT,CASTLEFGNTEAFF
TRBJ1-1,TRBV6-5,TRBD1,.,TGTGCCAGCAGTCTGTCAGGGACAGGCGTAACTGAAGCTTTCTTT,CASSLSGTGVTEAFF
TRBJ2-1,TRBV7-2,TRBD2,.,TGTGCCAGCAGTACCCTAGCGGGAGGGCCTGGTTACAATGAGCAGTTCTTC,CASSTLAGGPGYNEQFF
TRBJ2-1,TRBV7-2,.,few,TGTGCCAGCAGCCGGGAGCAGGGTCAGTGGAATGAGCAGTTCTTC,CASSREQGQWNEQFF
TRBJ1-2,TRBV4-1,TRBD1,few,TGCGCCAGCAGCCGAGCTCCGGGCAGGGGGTACTATGGCTACACCTTC,CASSRAPGRGYYGYTF
TRBJ1-2,TRBV6-6,TRBD1,.,TGTGCCAGCAGTCCACCGCGGGACAGGGCGAGCGGCTACACCTTC,CASSPPRDRASGYTF
TRBJ2-3,TRBV7-9,.,few,TGTGCCAGCAGCTTAGGAGTCGGCCCAGATACGCAGTATTTT,CASSLGVGPDTQYF
TRBJ2-3,TRBV29-1,.,few,TGCAGCGTTGTAATCGGTCTAGCGCAGCCAGATACGCAGTATTTT,CSVVIGLAQPDTQYF
TRBJ2-4,TRBV28,.,.,TGTGCCAGCAGTATGGAGGCCATGAGGGAGCAGTACTTC,CASSMEAMREQYF
TRBJ2-7,TRBV14,.,.,TGTGCCAGCAGCCGAACAGCGAGCTCCTACGAGCTGTACTTC,CASSRTASSYELYF
TRBJ2-1,TRBV10-3,.,few,TGTGCCATCAGTGGGTCCGGGCTGCAGTTCTTC,CAISGSGLQFF
TRBJ2-1,TRBV7-2,.,.,TGTGCCAGCAGCTTAAGGGACTCTCCCAGGCATTACAATGAGCAGTTCTTC,CASSLRDSPRHYNEQFF